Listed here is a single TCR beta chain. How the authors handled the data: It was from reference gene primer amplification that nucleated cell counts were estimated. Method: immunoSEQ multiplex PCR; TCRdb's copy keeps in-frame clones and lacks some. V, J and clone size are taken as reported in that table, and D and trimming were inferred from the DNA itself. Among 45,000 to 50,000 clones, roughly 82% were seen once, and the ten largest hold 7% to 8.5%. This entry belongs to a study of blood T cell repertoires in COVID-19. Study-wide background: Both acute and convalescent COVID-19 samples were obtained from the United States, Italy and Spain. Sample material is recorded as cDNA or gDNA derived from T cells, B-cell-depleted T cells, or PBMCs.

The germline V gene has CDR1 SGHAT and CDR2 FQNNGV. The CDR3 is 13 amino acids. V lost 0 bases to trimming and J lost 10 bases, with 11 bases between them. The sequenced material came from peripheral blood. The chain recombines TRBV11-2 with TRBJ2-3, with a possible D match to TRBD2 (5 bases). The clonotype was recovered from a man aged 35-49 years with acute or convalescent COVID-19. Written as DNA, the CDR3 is TGTGCCAGCAGCTTAGAAGAGGGCCTCTCGCAGTATTTT. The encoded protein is CASSLEEGLSQYF.